These 26 T cell receptor beta chains share one sample of origin, sequenced in a study of CD8 T cells in Susac syndrome. With random hexamers, 0.5 to 1 ug RNA was reverse transcribed. One entry per CDR3 protein results from TCRdb running MiXCR on the immunoSEQ multiplex PCR reads. The sample holds approximately 87,000 distinct CDR3 sequences, 95% to 97% seen once. Sequenced material: CD8+ T cells from PBMCs. The receptor source for this set is a human donor with Susac syndrome.

The chain has TRBV20-1 and TRBJ2-1; D gene ambiguous. The CDR3 length is 13 residues. Germline V gives CDR1 DFQATT, CDR2 SNEGSKA (reference sequence). V gave up 1 base and J gave up 10 bases, with 14 bases separating them. The CDR3 loop reads CSARAELAQEQFF. CDR3 DNA: TGCAGTGCTAGAGCGGAATTAGCCCAGGAGCAGTTCTTC.

The V call is TRBV24-1, the J call TRBJ2-7; D call uncertain. The V gene's germline CDR1 is KGHDR and CDR2 SFDVKD. The length of the CDR3 is 11 residues. Trimming removed 10 bases from V and 5 bases from J, with 11 bases in between. This chain's CDR3 is CATSLADEQYF. CDR3 DNA sequence: TGTGCCACTTCGCTTGCGGACGAGCAGTACTTC.

This clonotype was recorded only once. The chain links TRBV29-1 to TRBJ2-7, with a weak D call TRBD1 (5 bases). CDR1 is SQVTM, CDR2 ANQGSEA, per germline. CDR3 length equals 12 residues. Trimming pared 4 bases from V and 6 bases from J, leaving 13 bases between. The CDR3 reads CSVGVGEPEQYF. The CDR3 coding sequence is TGCAGCGTTGGAGTAGGGGAACCCGAGCAGTACTTC.

The chain is built from TRBV30 and TRBJ1-1, with a weak D call TRBD1 (5 bases). Trimming pared 4 bases from V and 2 bases from J, leaving 14 bases between. Germline V gene data show CDR1 as GTSNPN and CDR2 as SVGIG (reference sequence). The CDR3 is made up of 14 amino acids. This chain's CDR3 is CAWTDYRPNTEAFF. CDR3 DNA sequence: TGTGCCTGGACCGATTACAGGCCCAACACTGAAGCTTTCTTT. Combining the CDR3 with reference TRBV30 and TRBJ1-1 gives the whole variable domain SQTIHQWPATLVQPVGSPLSLECTVEGTSNPNLYWYRQAAGRGLQLLFYSVGIGQISSEVPQNLSASRPQDRQFILSSKKLLLSDSGFYLCAWTDYRPNTEAFFGQGTRLTVV.

This clonotype was found once. The gene calls are TRBV20-1 and TRBJ1-1; D gene ambiguous. The CDR3 totals 11 residues. V shed 8 bases and J shed 0 bases, with 7 bases lying between them. CDR1 DFQATT and CDR2 SNEGSKA come from the germline V gene (reference sequence). The CDR3 protein is CSIRVNTEAFF. The CDR3 DNA reads TGCAGTATCCGGGTGAACACTGAAGCTTTCTTT.

This chain connects TRBV3-1 to TRBJ2-1; D is uncertain. From germline, CDR1 is LGHDT and CDR2 YNNKEL (reference sequence). Trimming left V 0 bases short and J 8 bases short, with 11 bases between. This CDR3 is 14 amino acids long. CDR3 protein: CASSQDLDSDEQFF. The CDR3 nucleotides read TGTGCCAGCAGCCAAGATCTAGATTCCGATGAGCAGTTCTTC.

The CDR3 nucleotides are TGTGCCAGCAGCCAAGTGGGACTAGCGAGAACTGAAGAGACCCAGTACTTC. Translated, it gives CASSQVGLARTEETQYF. This sequence joins TRBV3-1 and TRBJ2-5, with 10 bases fitting TRBD2. Unmatched junction bases numbered 8, after V lost 1 base and J lost 3 bases. The CDR3 is made up of 17 amino acids. The germline gives CDR1 LGHDT, CDR2 YNNKEL (reference sequence).

The genes are TRBV9 and TRBJ1-1; D unclear. The CDR3 totals 14 residues. Germline assignment: CDR1 SGDLS and CDR2 YYNGEE. Trimming took 0 bases from V and 8 from J, leaving 14 bases between them. CDR3 sequence reads: CASSVGTRSLEAFF. The CDR3 nucleotides read TGTGCCAGCAGCGTAGGAACCAGATCCCTGGAAGCTTTCTTT.

The CDR3 sequence is CAGQENTDTQYF. The CDR3 coding sequence is TGTGCCGGACAGGAAAACACAGATACGCAGTATTTT. This chain links TRBV7-9 with TRBJ2-3; TRBD1 matches 7 bases. Germline loops: CDR1 SEHNR, CDR2 FQNEAQ (reference sequence). V lost 11 bases and J lost 2; bases outside the gene matches: 4. The CDR3 sequence is 12 residues long.

CDR3 in DNA: TGTGCCAGCAGCCCCGTGACAGGGAGGACCTACAATGAGCAGTTCTTC. Protein sequence: CASSPVTGRTYNEQFF. This chain joins TRBV7-8 and TRBJ2-1, with a possible D match to TRBD1 (7 bases). Trimming removed 5 bases from V and 2 bases from J, with 16 bases in between. The CDR3 extends over 16 amino acids. Germline V gene lookup returns CDR1 SGHVS and CDR2 FQNEAQ.

This chain links TRBV28 with TRBJ2-5; D gene ambiguous. The germline V gene encodes CDR1 MDHEN and CDR2 SYDVKM. The CDR3 has 15 amino acids. V lost 7 bases to trimming and J lost 4 bases, with 19 bases between them. The CDR3 protein is CASTPLKDLGETQYF. DNA of the CDR3: TGTGCCAGCACCCCCCTCAAGGACCTGGGAGAGACCCAGTACTTC.

The chain joins TRBV2 to TRBJ2-7, with D perhaps matching TRBD2 (5 bases). In germline, CDR1 is SNHLY, CDR2 FYNNEI. V shed 2 bases and J shed 5 bases, with 7 bases lying between them. The CDR3 totals 12 residues. The CDR3 here is CASSEKGDEQYF. The CDR3 region has the DNA TGTGCCAGCAGTGAAAAGGGAGACGAGCAGTACTTC.

The rearrangement joins TRBV29-1 to TRBJ1-1; D unclear. The V gene's germline CDR1 is SQVTM and CDR2 ANQGSEA. Trimming removed 7 bases from V and 11 bases from J, with 14 bases in between. This CDR3 has 10 residues. The CDR3 loop reads CSAKHPEAFF. The CDR3 DNA sequence: TGCAGCGCGAAGCATCCCGAGGCTTTCTTT.

The J gene is TRBJ2-7, the V gene TRBV29-1; possibly TRBD2 for D (5 bases). The CDR3 has 14 residues. Per germline, CDR1 SQVTM and CDR2 ANQGSEA. Deletions cut 3 bases from V and 0 bases from J, with 12 bases between. The CDR3 DNA follows: TGCAGCGTTGAGACGGGAAGAAACTCCTACGAGCAGTACTTC. The encoded protein is CSVETGRNSYEQYF.

V gene TRBV20-1 combines with J gene TRBJ2-1; unclear D gene. Trimming cost V 0 bases and J 4 bases, with 7 bases left between them. The CDR3 totals 13 residues. Germline V lookup: CDR1 DFQATT, CDR2 SNEGSKA (reference sequence). This CDR3 reads CSARDTTYNEQFF. CDR3 nucleotides: TGCAGTGCTAGAGATACGACGTACAATGAGCAGTTCTTC.

The chain couples TRBV20-1 to TRBJ1-2; tentative D call: TRBD1 (5 bases). Germline CDR1 and CDR2: DFQATT and SNEGSKA (reference sequence). This CDR3 contains 14 residues. The CDR3 bases are TGCAGGCAAACCGACGTGGGGGTTCACTATGGCTACACCTTC. Translating gives CRQTDVGVHYGYTF.

The chain has TRBV4-1 and TRBJ1-6; D not certain. Per the germline V gene, CDR1 is MGHRA and CDR2 is YSYEKL. The V and J ends lost 0 bases and 4 bases respectively, with 7 bases between them. The CDR3 has 15 residues. The CDR3 nucleotides are TGCGCCAGCAGCCAAGATAAGGGATATAATTCACCCCTCCACTTT. Amino acids: CASSQDKGYNSPLHF.

The CDR3 sequence: CASSLSSGPNYEQYF. Written as DNA, the CDR3 is TGTGCCAGCAGTTTATCGTCTGGGCCAAACTACGAGCAGTACTTC. The chain has TRBV27 and TRBJ2-7; D is undetermined. CDR3 length equals 15 residues. V lost 0 bases to trimming and J lost 3 bases, with 12 bases between them. Germline CDR1 is MNHEY and CDR2 is SMNVEV (reference sequence).

The gene calls are TRBV20-1 and TRBJ2-5; D might be TRBD2 (5 bases). CDR3 length: 15 residues. CDR1 is DFQATT and CDR2 is SNEGSKA in the germline V gene (reference sequence). Between the trimmed V and J ends, which lost 1 base and 4 bases, there was a span of 16 bases. The CDR3 protein is CSARAFKEERETQYF. The CDR3 bases are TGCAGTGCTAGAGCCTTTAAGGAGGAAAGAGAGACCCAGTACTTC.

The genes are TRBV29-1 and TRBJ2-7, with 12 bases aligning to TRBD2. Germline V CDR1 and CDR2: SQVTM, ANQGSEA. The CDR3 sequence is 13 residues long. V shed 7 bases, J shed 3 bases, and the junction held 4 bases outside the gene matches. CDR3 DNA: TGCAGCGCCCTAGCGGGAGGGGTCTACGAGCAGTACTTC. Protein: CSALAGGVYEQYF.

J is TRBJ2-5 and V is TRBV7-6; the match to TRBD2 covers 9 bases. Germline V CDR1 and CDR2: SGHVS, FNYEAQ. This CDR3 spans 14 amino acids. Germline trimming cut 5 bases from V and 5 bases from J; bases unmatched to any gene: 6. CDR3 loop: CASSHSGGRETQYF. DNA of the CDR3: TGTGCCAGCAGCCATAGCGGGGGACGGGAGACCCAGTACTTC.

The gene calls are TRBV2 and TRBJ1-2; D gene unclear. CDR1 and CDR2 from the germline V gene are SNHLY and FYNNEI. With 10 bases removed from V and 5 bases from J, the gap between germline ends came to 17 bases. The CDR3 covers 13 residues. CDR3 in amino acids: CAIEARTKYGYTF. The DNA for the CDR3 is TGTGCCATCGAAGCCCGGACGAAATATGGCTACACCTTC.

The V call is TRBV14, the J call TRBJ2-4; TRBD1 is a possible D gene (6 bases). This CDR3 contains 15 residues. The V gene lost 1 base and the J gene lost 3 bases, with 10 bases spanning the gap. Germline V CDR1 and CDR2: SGHDN, FVKESK. CDR3 bases: TGTGCCAGCAGCCAAGCCGGGACACTCAAAAACATTCAGTACTTC. Its protein product is CASSQAGTLKNIQYF.

CDR3 sequence: CSAPDITTVDEQFF. The CDR3, as DNA: TGCAGTGCCCCGGACATTACGACAGTCGATGAGCAGTTCTTC. The chain employs TRBV20-1 and TRBJ2-1; D might be TRBD1 (5 bases). The CDR3 has 14 amino acids. Germline values: CDR1 DFQATT, CDR2 SNEGSKA (reference sequence). V shed 6 bases and J shed 8 bases, with 20 bases lying between them.

The chain uses TRBV2 and TRBJ2-5; no reliable D call. CDR1 is SNHLY, CDR2 FYNNEI, per germline. The V gene lost 6 bases and the J gene lost 2 bases, with 19 bases spanning the gap. The CDR3 is 16 amino acids. In nucleotides, the CDR3 is TGTGCCAGCAGAGAATCGGTACAAACCATTCAAGAGACCCAGTACTTC. This encodes CASRESVQTIQETQYF. The whole variable domain, remainder taken from reference TRBV2 and TRBJ2-5, is EPEVTQTPSHQVTQMGQEVILRCVPISNHLYFYWYRQILGQKVEFLVSFYNNEISEKSEIFDDQFSVERPDGSNFTLKIRSTKLEDSAMYFCASRESVQTIQETQYFGPGTRLLVL.

This chain uses TRBV13 with TRBJ2-1; 8 nucleotides agree with TRBD2. CDR3 length: 13 residues. J lost 9 bases, V lost 5 bases, and 6 bases had no gene match. Per the germline V gene, CDR1 is PRHDT and CDR2 is FYEKMQ (reference sequence). CDR3 in DNA: TGTGCCAGCAGCGTCACTAGCGGCGGTGAGCAGTTCTTC. Translating gives CASSVTSGGEQFF.